A selection of T cell receptor beta chains follows, all from one sample in a study of blood T cell repertoires in COVID-19. Data came from immunoSEQ multiplex PCR; TCRdb stores just in-frame clones and leaves some out. The sample shows about 63,000 clones, roughly 74% of them seen only once. Sequencing used peripheral blood. Every receptor here comes from a woman over 75 with acute or convalescent COVID-19. Both conserved end residues are part of each CDR3. D genes are given only for firm matches. Clone sizes are given selectively: once, few, many, or a class where the clone is expanded.

d_gene,v_gene,abundance,j_gene,CDR3nt,CDR3aa
TRBD2,TRBV19,.,TRBJ2-2,TGTGCCAGTAGTAGAAAGCTAGCGGGCGATACCACCGGGGAGCTGTTTTTT,CASSRKLAGDTTGELFF
TRBD1,TRBV5-1,.,TRBJ1-5,TGCGCCAGCAGCCCGACGACAGGGTTGGATCAGCCCCAGCATTTT,CASSPTTGLDQPQHF
TRBD2,TRBV28,once,TRBJ2-3,TGTGCCAGCAGTTTATATCTAGCGGGAGGGATAGATACGCAGTATTTT,CASSLYLAGGIDTQYF
TRBD1,TRBV7-6,.,TRBJ2-1,TGTGCCAGCAGCTTAATTGGCGGGACAGGGAGTACCTCAGAAGAGTTCTTC,CASSLIGGTGSTSEEFF
.,TRBV11-2,once,TRBJ2-6,TGTGCCAGCAGCTCACAGGGATCGGGGGCCAACGTCCTGACTTTC,CASSSQGSGANVLTF
TRBD2,TRBV6-5,.,TRBJ2-7,TGTGCCAGCGGCGAACCGGGACTAGCGTACGAGCAGTACTTC,CASGEPGLAYEQYF
.,TRBV7-2,.,TRBJ1-2,TGTGCCAGCAGCGAAGGGCAGGGTGTTAACTATGGCTACACCTTC,CASSEGQGVNYGYTF
.,TRBV28,.,TRBJ2-1,TGTGCCAGCAGTACCCCGAGCCTGAGCTCCTACAATGAGCAGTTCTTC,CASSTPSLSSYNEQFF
TRBD1,TRBV28,.,TRBJ2-3,TGTGCCAGCAGTTCCGCCGGACAGGGGGTAGAGGATACGCAGTATTTT,CASSSAGQGVEDTQYF
TRBD1,TRBV7-2,few,TRBJ1-4,TGTGCCAGCAGCGCAGGACAGGGGGAAAAACTGTTTTTT,CASSAGQGEKLFF
TRBD1,TRBV24-1,.,TRBJ2-7,TGTGCCACCAGTGATAGGCGGGACAGGTTATACGAGCAGTACTTC,CATSDRRDRLYEQYF
.,TRBV18,.,TRBJ1-6,TGTGCCAGCTCACCACTGGCCAACCGCCATAATTCACCCCTCCACTTT,CASSPLANRHNSPLHF
.,TRBV4-3,.,TRBJ2-7,TGCGCCAGCAGCCAAGACCCGGGATCCGACGAGCAGTACTTC,CASSQDPGSDEQYF
.,TRBV7-6,.,TRBJ1-5,TGTGCCAGCAGCGCAACAGGGACCAATCAGCCCCAGCATTTT,CASSATGTNQPQHF
.,TRBV28,once,TRBJ2-3,TGTGCCAGCAGTCCTCCCTCACAGGGTGAAGATACGCAGTATTTT,CASSPPSQGEDTQYF
.,TRBV5-1,.,TRBJ2-3,TGCGCCAGCAGCTTGGCTGCGGGTTGGCGCACAGATACGCAGTATTTT,CASSLAAGWRTDTQYF
.,TRBV12-3/TRBV12-4,.,TRBJ2-3,TGTGCCAGCAGATCTGCCAGGAATACGCAGTATTTT,CASRSARNTQYF
TRBD2,TRBV15,.,TRBJ2-1,TGTGCCACCAGCAGAAACTTAGCGGGAGTCACTATCTTC,CATSRNLAGVTIF
TRBD2,TRBV5-1,once,TRBJ2-1,TGCGCCAGCAGCCTACTCACTAGCGAGGGGGAGCAGTTCTTC,CASSLLTSEGEQFF
.,TRBV6-6,.,TRBJ1-2,TGTGCCAGCAGCTCAGGACAGACGGGTGGCTACACCTTC,CASSSGQTGGYTF